What follows describes a single T cell receptor (beta chain). The data belong to a study of shared clonotypes between healthy human individuals. 200 to 250 ng DNA, tens of thousands of T cell genomes, went into each sorted-subset replicate PCR. Method: immunoSEQ multiplex PCR; TCRdb's copy keeps in-frame clones and lacks some. This sample has about 2.4 million clones, with around 94% found just once. Specimen: naive CD4+ T cells sorted from blood. Subset specified: CD45RA+ positively selected. The TCR was taken from a young man in good health.

CDR3 loop: CASRYTLNTEAFF. For the CDR3, the DNA is TGTGCCAGCAGATACACCTTGAACACTGAAGCTTTCTTT. The chain combines TRBV6-1 with TRBJ1-1; unclear D gene. V was shortened by 6 bases and J by 0 bases, with 8 bases between the two germline ends. The CDR3 length is 13 residues. The germline V gene has CDR1 MNHNS and CDR2 SASEGT.